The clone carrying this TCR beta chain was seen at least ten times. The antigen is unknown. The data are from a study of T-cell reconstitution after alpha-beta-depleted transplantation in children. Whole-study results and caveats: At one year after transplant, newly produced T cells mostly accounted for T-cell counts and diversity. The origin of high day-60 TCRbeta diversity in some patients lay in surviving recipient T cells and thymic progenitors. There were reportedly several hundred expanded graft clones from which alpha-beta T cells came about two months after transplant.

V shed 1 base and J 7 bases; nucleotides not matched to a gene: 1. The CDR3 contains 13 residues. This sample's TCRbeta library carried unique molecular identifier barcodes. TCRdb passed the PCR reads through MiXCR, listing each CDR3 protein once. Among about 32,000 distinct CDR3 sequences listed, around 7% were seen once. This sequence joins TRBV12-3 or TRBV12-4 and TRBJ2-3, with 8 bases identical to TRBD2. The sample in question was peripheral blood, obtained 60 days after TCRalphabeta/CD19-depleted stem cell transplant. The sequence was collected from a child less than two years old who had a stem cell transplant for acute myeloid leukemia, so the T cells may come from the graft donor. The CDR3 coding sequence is TGTGCCAGCAGTTTAGGGACTAGCTATACGCAGTATTTT. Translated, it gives CASSLGTSYTQYF.